The rows below give T cell receptor beta chains drawn from one sample of a study of T-cell reconstitution after alpha-beta-depleted transplantation in children. Each CDR3 protein is one row after TCRdb ran MiXCR on the PCR reads. The table has 350,000 to 400,000 distinct CDR3 sequences, about 14% seen once. The sample here was PBMCs, taken from the stem cell graft. The receptors here all came from a human donor who donated a stem cell graft to a child with Fanconi anemia. Both conserved end residues are part of each CDR3. A D gene is named only where the DNA matches it firmly. Some rows have no size entry. The others give once, few or many, or a class for an expanded clone.

TRBV21-1,many,TRBJ2-7,14,NA,CASSWGQGSYEQYF,NA
TRBV29-1,NA,TRBJ1-2,12,TRBD1,CSVGTGTGIYTF,TGCAGCGTTGGCACCGGGACAGGCATCTACACCTTC
TRBV6-5,NA,TRBJ2-1,16,NA,CASSYSGGMAYNEQFF,TGTGCCAGCAGTTACTCGGGGGGAATGGCCTACAATGAGCAGTTCTTC
TRBV19,NA,TRBJ2-7,14,TRBD1,CASSTGTGTYEQYF,TGTGCCAGTTCGACCGGGACAGGGACCTACGAGCAGTACTTC
TRBV27,NA,TRBJ1-2,14,NA,CASKPGQSNYGYTF,TGTGCCAGCAAACCTGGACAGAGTAACTATGGCTACACCTTC
TRBV6-1,NA,TRBJ2-5,15,TRBD2,CASGNGLAAQETQYF,TGTGCCAGCGGAAATGGACTAGCGGCTCAAGAGACCCAGTACTTC
TRBV27,few,TRBJ1-1,15,NA,CASSLVGLRGTEAFF,TGTGCCAGCAGTTTAGTGGGCCTGAGGGGCACTGAAGCTTTCTTT
TRBV5-1,NA,TRBJ2-5,15,TRBD2,CASSLGLAGAETQYF,TGCGCCAGCAGCTTGGGACTAGCGGGGGCGGAGACCCAGTACTTC
TRBV3-1,few,TRBJ1-2,16,NA,CASSQEAGWGNYGYTF,TGTGCCAGCAGCCAAGAGGCCGGGTGGGGTAACTATGGCTACACCTTC
TRBV29-1,few,TRBJ1-1,13,NA,CSAEQGEDTEAFF,TGCAGCGCCGAACAGGGAGAGGACACTGAAGCTTTCTTT